One sample yielded the 15 T cell receptor beta chains listed below, sequenced in a study of blood T cell repertoires in COVID-19. This table comes from immunoSEQ multiplex PCR, and its TCRdb copy is limited to in-frame clones, with some not included. Among about 89,000 clones listed, 90% to 95% were seen once. The sample taken for sequencing was peripheral blood. These receptors originate from a human donor with active COVID-19. The donor label of this sample is uncertain.

This chain uses TRBV21-1 with TRBJ1-2; the table names TRBD1, a call not compared with the DNA. TRBV21-1 is tagged as a pseudogene. This CDR3 has 13 residues. The CDR3 nucleotides read TGTGCCAGCAGCCTCAGAACAGACTATGGCTACACCTTC. As protein: CASSLRTDYGYTF.

This CDR3 reads CATGGRRNTEAFF. CDR3 nucleotides: TGTGCCACCGGGGGACGGAGGAACACTGAAGCTTTCTTT. The chain employs TRBV12-3 or TRBV12-4 and TRBJ1-1, with D tentatively TRBD1 (5 bases). The CDR3 runs to 13 residues. The germline V and J ends were trimmed by 10 bases and 1 base, with 13 bases remaining between them.

The rearrangement joins TRBV3-1 (or the pseudogene TRBV3-2) to TRBJ2-1, with a weak D call TRBD1 (6 bases). Germline CDR1 is LGHDT and CDR2 is YNNKEL (reference sequence). Trimming removed 1 base from V and 5 bases from J, with 9 bases in between. The CDR3 length is 14 residues. The chain's CDR3 is CASSQVNRDNEQFF. The DNA for the CDR3 is TGTGCCAGCAGCCAAGTCAACAGGGACAATGAGCAGTTCTTC.

The chain employs TRBV28 and TRBJ1-6, with D perhaps TRBD1 (5 bases). Deletions cut 3 bases from V and 9 bases from J, with 15 bases between. The CDR3 spans 15 residues. CDR1 is MDHEN, CDR2 SYDVKM, per germline. The CDR3 DNA reads as TGTGCCAGCAGTTTCCCGACGGGTAGGGGTTCACCCCTCCACTTT. Amino acids: CASSFPTGRGSPLHF.

This clone came up once. The CDR3 protein is CASSLLMAGLNEQYF. DNA of the CDR3: TGTGCCAGCAGCTTATTAATGGCAGGGCTCAACGAGCAGTACTTC. The chain is built from TRBV7-8 and TRBJ2-7; possibly TRBD1 for D (5 bases). This CDR3 has 15 residues. Germline loops: CDR1 SGHVS, CDR2 FQNEAQ. Trimming removed 2 bases at V and 5 bases at J, with 16 bases between. The whole variable domain, filled in from reference TRBV7-8 and TRBJ2-7, reads GAGVSQSPRYKVAKRGQDVALRCDPISGHVSLFWYQQALGQGPEFLTYFQNEAQLDKSGLPSDRFFAERPEGSVSTLKIQRTQQEDSAVYLCASSLLMAGLNEQYFGPGTRLTVT.

This CDR3 is CASSLRLAASTDTQYF. The CDR3 bases are TGTGCCAGTAGTCTCCGACTAGCGGCCTCCACAGATACGCAGTATTTT. The chain recombines TRBV19 with TRBJ2-3; TRBD2 aligns across 9 bases. After removal of 5 bases from V and 2 bases from J, the junction contained 8 bases not matched to a gene. This CDR3 has 16 residues. CDR1 is LNHDA and CDR2 is SQIVND in the germline V gene (reference sequence).

The CDR3 region is CASSFTTGGEYGYTF. CDR3 coding DNA: TGTGCCAGCAGTTTTACGACAGGGGGAGAGTATGGCTACACCTTC. The V call is TRBV27, the J call TRBJ1-2, with TRBD1 matching over 9 bases. The germline V gene has CDR1 MNHEY and CDR2 SMNVEV (reference sequence). The ends lost 3 bases at V and 5 bases at J; junction bases unmatched: 7. The CDR3 length is 15 residues.

The chain uses TRBV5-1 and TRBJ2-4, with 9 nucleotides matching TRBD1. Trimming took 3 bases from V and 9 from J; bases not matched to a gene: 4. CDR1 and CDR2 (germline): SGHRS, YFSETQ. The CDR3 extends over 13 amino acids. The DNA of the CDR3 is TGCGCCAGCAGCTCGACAGGGGGAGCCATTCAGTACTTC. This translates into CASSSTGGAIQYF.

This rearrangement joins TRBV5-1 to TRBJ1-1, with D uncertain. V lost 0 bases and J lost 2, with 5 bases in between. The CDR3 has 13 residues. Germline V gene sequence: CDR1 SGHRS, CDR2 YFSETQ. The chain's CDR3 is CASSLVVNTEAFF. The CDR3 nucleotides are TGCGCCAGCAGCTTGGTAGTCAACACTGAAGCTTTCTTT.

The CDR3 bases are TGTGCCAGCTACGCGGGCGGGGGGCTCCGCACTGAAGCTTTCTTT. This encodes CASYAGGGLRTEAFF. V and J are TRBV18 and TRBJ1-1; possible D gene TRBD1, 6 bases. CDR1 and CDR2 (germline): KGHSH, LQKENI. Between the trimmed V and J ends, which lost 7 bases and 4 bases, there was a span of 19 bases. The CDR3 totals 15 residues.

The chain carries TRBV6-2 or TRBV6-3 and TRBJ2-3, with TRBD2 matching over 9 bases. CDR3 length: 14 amino acids. The J segment lost 2 bases and the V segment lost 6 bases, leaving 3 bases of the junction unmatched. Germline assignment: CDR1 MNHEY and CDR2 SVGEGT. The CDR3 here is CASSSSGTTDTQYF. CDR3 DNA: TGTGCCAGCAGCTCTAGCGGGACCACAGATACGCAGTATTTT.

On this clone itself: One end of the junction does not line up with germline, which may come from a read error. J is TRBJ2-7 and V is TRBV12-3 or TRBV12-4; 7 positions agree with TRBD2. This CDR3 has 13 amino acids. The CDR3 DNA is TGTGCCAGCAGCCCAACCACGTCCCAGGGAGGGGACTTC. Amino acids: CASSPTTSQGGDF.

The rearrangement links TRBV7-2 to TRBJ2-7, with TRBD1 matching 9 bases. The CDR3 covers 17 residues. Losses at the gene ends were 0 bases for V and 6 bases for J; bases not matched to a gene: 12. Germline CDR1 reads SGHTA; CDR2 reads FQGNSA. The CDR3 sequence: CASSLALRVSTGGEQYF. CDR3 sequence (DNA): TGTGCCAGCAGCTTAGCGCTTCGGGTCTCGACAGGGGGCGAGCAGTACTTC.

This clone has only a few counts. The rearrangement joins TRBV5-6 to TRBJ2-7, with a weak D call TRBD2 (5 bases). Per the germline V gene, CDR1 is SGHDT and CDR2 is YYEEEE. This CDR3 is 16 amino acids long. Trimming took off 4 bases at V and 2 bases at J, with 19 bases between the two ends. The CDR3 protein is CASSGGRVGPPYEQYF. CDR3 DNA: TGTGCCAGCAGCGGCGGGCGTGTAGGACCTCCCTACGAGCAGTACTTC.

The chain couples TRBV5-1 to TRBJ1-1; 10 positions match TRBD1. This CDR3 is built from 15 residues. J lost 1 base, V lost 4 bases, and 4 bases had no gene match. Germline CDR1 SGHRS, CDR2 YFSETQ. The CDR3 reads CASSPRTGGNTEAFF. In DNA form, the CDR3 reads TGCGCCAGCAGCCCACGGACAGGGGGGAACACTGAAGCTTTCTTT.